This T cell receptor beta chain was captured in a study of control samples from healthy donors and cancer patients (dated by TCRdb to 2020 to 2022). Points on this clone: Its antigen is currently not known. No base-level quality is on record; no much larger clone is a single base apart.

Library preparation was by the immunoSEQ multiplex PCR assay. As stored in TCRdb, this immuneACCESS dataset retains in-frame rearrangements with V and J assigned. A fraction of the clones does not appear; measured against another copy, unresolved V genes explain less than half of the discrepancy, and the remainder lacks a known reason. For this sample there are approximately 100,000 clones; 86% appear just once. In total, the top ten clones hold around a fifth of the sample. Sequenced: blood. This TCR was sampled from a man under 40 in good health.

The nucleotide sequence is TGTGCCAGCAGCCAAGACGCTGCGGGGCGTGGAGAGACGGATGAGCAGTTCTTC. This yields the protein CASSQDAAGRGETDEQFF. The chain couples TRBV3-1 (or the pseudogene TRBV3-2) to TRBJ2-1, and TRBD2 may be the D gene, going by 6 matching bases. V sheds 0 bases and J sheds 8 bases, leaving 23 bases between their ends. The cysteine opens and the phenylalanine closes a CDR3 of 18 amino acids. This entry keeps only the CDR3 DNA: 54 bases, framed from base 1. CDR1 is given as LGHDT and CDR2 as YNNKEL, both from the germline V gene (reference sequence).